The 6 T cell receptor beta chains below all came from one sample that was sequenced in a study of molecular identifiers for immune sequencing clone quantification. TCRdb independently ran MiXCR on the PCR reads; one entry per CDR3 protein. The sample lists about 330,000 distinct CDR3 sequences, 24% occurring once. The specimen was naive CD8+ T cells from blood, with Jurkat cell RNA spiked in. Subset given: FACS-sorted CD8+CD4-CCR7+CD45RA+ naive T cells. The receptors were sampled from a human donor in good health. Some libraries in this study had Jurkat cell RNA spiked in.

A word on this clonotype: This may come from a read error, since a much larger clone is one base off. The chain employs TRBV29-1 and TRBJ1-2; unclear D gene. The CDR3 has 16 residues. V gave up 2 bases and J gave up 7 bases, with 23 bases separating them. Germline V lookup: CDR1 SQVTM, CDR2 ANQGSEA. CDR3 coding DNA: TGCAGCGTTGAAATCTTAGAGAACTCAGTGGAATGTGGCTACACCTTC. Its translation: CSVEILENSVECGYTF. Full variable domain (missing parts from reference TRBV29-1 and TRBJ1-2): SAVISQKPSRDICQRGTSLTIQCQVDSQVTMMFWYRQQPGQSLTLIATANQGSEATYESGFVIDKFPISRPNLTFSTLTVSNMSPEDSSIYLCSVEILENSVECGYTFGSGTRLTVV.

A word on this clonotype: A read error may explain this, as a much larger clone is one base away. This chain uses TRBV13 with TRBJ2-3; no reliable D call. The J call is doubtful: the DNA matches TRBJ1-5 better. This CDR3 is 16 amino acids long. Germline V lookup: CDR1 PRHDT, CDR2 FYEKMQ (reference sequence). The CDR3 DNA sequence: TGTGCCAGCAGCCCGGTAGGTGCGGTACCCACAGATACGCAGCATTTT. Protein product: CASSPVGAVPTDTQHF.

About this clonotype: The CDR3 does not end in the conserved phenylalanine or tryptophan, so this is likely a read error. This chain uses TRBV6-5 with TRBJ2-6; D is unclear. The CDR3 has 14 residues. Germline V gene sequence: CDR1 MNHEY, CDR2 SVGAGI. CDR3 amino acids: CASSPGSGANVLTS. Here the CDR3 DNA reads TGCGCCAGCAGCCCCGGTTCTGGGGCCAACGTCCTGACTTCC.

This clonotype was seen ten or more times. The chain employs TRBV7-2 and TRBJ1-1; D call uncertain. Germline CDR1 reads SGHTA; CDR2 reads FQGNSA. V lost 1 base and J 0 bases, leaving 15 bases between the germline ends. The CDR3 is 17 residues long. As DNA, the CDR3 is TGTGCCAGCAGCTTAGGCCCCAGTAGTACGATGAACACTGAAGCTTTCTTT. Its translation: CASSLGPSSTMNTEAFF.

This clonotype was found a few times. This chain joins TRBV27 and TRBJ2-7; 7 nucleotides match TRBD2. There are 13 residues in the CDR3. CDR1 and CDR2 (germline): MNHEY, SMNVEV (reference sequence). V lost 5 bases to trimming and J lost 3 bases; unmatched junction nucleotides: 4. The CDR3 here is CASSPTSVYEQYF. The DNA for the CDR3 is TGTGCCAGCAGTCCCACTAGCGTCTACGAGCAGTACTTC.

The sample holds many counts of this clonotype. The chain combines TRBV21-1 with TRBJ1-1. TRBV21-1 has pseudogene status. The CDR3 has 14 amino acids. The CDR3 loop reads CASSKGQLNTEAFF. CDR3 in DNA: TGTGCCAGCAGCAAAGGACAACTCAACACTGAAGCTTTCTTT.